The source of this T cell receptor beta chain is a study of CD8+ T cells in alopecia areata. Study-level points and caveats: Tissue-resident alphabeta T cells belonging to normal skin likewise get sequenced within scalp specimens. Possibly as an HLA-related effect, TCR sharing across patients appeared less clear than in mice. Lesional scalp displayed greater clonality than normal scalp, most notably in alopecia totalis/universalis.

PBMCs were stained for CD3, CD4 and CD8, and CD4+ and CD8+ T cells were sorted. CDR1 and CDR2 (germline): SGHRS, YFSETQ. The CDR3 loop spans 12 amino acids. The V and J ends lost 3 bases and 9 bases, in that order; junction bases with no gene match: 4. Extracted RNA was reverse transcribed, and the resulting cDNA served as sequencing template. TCRdb keeps only in-frame clones here, not all; method: immunoSEQ multiplex PCR. The table records roughly 100,000 clones, approximately 52% of them present only once. A word on this clone: Its antigen is currently unknown.

The chain couples TRBV5-1 to TRBJ1-2, with TRBD1 matching 8 bases. The sequenced sample was CD4+ T cells sorted from blood. This receptor was taken from a human donor in good health. As DNA, the CDR3 is TGCGCCAGCAGCTACGGACAGGGAAGCTACACCTTC. Protein product: CASSYGQGSYTF.